Sequencing of this TCR beta chain was carried out in a study of cytomegalovirus exposure and HLA in healthy donors. Profiled with immunoSEQ multiplex PCR; TCRdb holds only in-frame clones, not every one. The data hold fewer than 200,000 clones, with approximately 89% observed a single time. Trimming took off 1 base at V and 3 bases at J, with 13 bases between the two ends. Germline CDR1 and CDR2: LNHDA and SQIVND (reference sequence). This CDR3 region has 15 residues. Sequencing was performed on PBMCs. The origin of this receptor is a young woman in good health and CMV-seropositive. V and J are TRBV19 and TRBJ2-7, with D perhaps matching TRBD1 (6 bases). The CDR3, as DNA: TGTGCCAGTAGTATAGGTCCAGGGGCTATCTACGAGCAGTACTTC. Its translation: CASSIGPGAIYEQYF.